The next 12 T cell receptor beta chains were all read from a single sample in a study of T cell repertoires in cytomegalovirus infection. The antigens these receptors bind are not known. TCRdb re-called the reads through MiXCR, storing one row per CDR3 protein. The sample shows approximately 76,000 distinct CDR3 sequences, 20% to 30% of them seen only once. The specimen was CD8+ T cells from cultured PBMCs, collected from culture after CMV antigen stimulation. The source is a human donor in good health (CMV status not recorded). Some clones in this sample may be carry-over from other donors' samples.

This clonotype has more than one count but fewer than ten. The V and J genes are TRBV19 and TRBJ1-6; D call uncertain. The V and J ends lost 0 bases and 11 bases respectively, with 14 bases between them. Germline V gene lookup returns CDR1 LNHDA and CDR2 SQIVND (reference sequence). The CDR3 sequence is 15 residues long. The CDR3 bases are TGTGCCAGTAGTATAGATAACGGCTTGGTGACACCCCTCCACTTT. It encodes CASSIDNGLVTPLHF.

This clonotype showed up many times. The chain combines TRBV7-6 with TRBJ2-1; D is uncertain. CDR1 and CDR2 (germline): SGHVS, FNYEAQ. The CDR3 consists of 14 residues. V was pared by 5 bases and J by 5 bases, with 13 bases between. The DNA of the CDR3 is TGTGCCAGCAGCCCGACGGACGGAAACAATGAGCAGTTCTTC. It encodes CASSPTDGNNEQFF.

This clonotype turned up a few times. This rearrangement joins TRBV5-1 to TRBJ2-2; unclear D gene. The V end was cut by 4 bases, the J end by 12 bases, with 10 bases between. From germline, CDR1 is SGHRS and CDR2 YFSETQ. This CDR3 region has 11 residues. CDR3 DNA sequence: TGCGCCAGCAGCCTACCAGGACAGCTGTTTTTT. It translates to CASSLPGQLFF.

The rearrangement uses TRBV7-4 and TRBJ2-3; no clear D. Per the germline V gene, CDR1 is SGHVT and CDR2 is SQSDAQ. This CDR3 spans 15 amino acids. Deletions cut 5 bases from V and 0 bases from J, with 12 bases between. The CDR3 spells CASSLGRSSTDTQYF. CDR3 coding DNA: TGTGCCAGCAGCCTAGGAAGGTCTAGCACAGATACGCAGTATTTT.

This clonotype was picked up many times. The J gene is TRBJ2-7, the V gene TRBV7-8; 7 bases are a match to TRBD2. The CDR3 runs to 15 residues. J lost 3 bases, V lost 1 base, and 6 bases had no gene match. From germline, CDR1 is SGHVS and CDR2 FQNEAQ. The CDR3 protein is CASSLGTGGFYEQYF. CDR3 nucleotide sequence: TGTGCCAGCAGCTTAGGAACGGGGGGTTTCTACGAGCAGTACTTC.

This clonotype was counted ten times or more. The chain recombines TRBV7-3 with TRBJ2-1; D could derive from TRBD1 or TRBD2 (5 bases each). CDR1 and CDR2 from the germline V gene are SGHTA and FQGTGA. The CDR3 has 14 amino acids. Trimming pared 4 bases from V and 4 bases from J, leaving 11 bases between. As DNA, the CDR3 is TGTGCCAGCAGCTCCGGGACGGGGTACAATGAGCAGTTCTTC. Translating gives CASSSGTGYNEQFF.

This chain connects TRBV24-1 to TRBJ1-5; D ambiguous. CDR3 size: 12 residues. V gave up 7 bases and J gave up 1 base, with 4 bases separating them. The V gene's germline CDR1 is KGHDR and CDR2 SFDVKD. CDR3 nucleotide sequence: TGTGCCACCAGCACCAGCAATCAGCCCCAGCATTTT. Its translation is CATSTSNQPQHF.

This clonotype was seen ten or more times. V usage is TRBV4-1 and J usage is TRBJ2-1, with D possibly being TRBD2 (5 bases). From germline, CDR1 is MGHRA and CDR2 YSYEKL. CDR3 length: 12 residues. Trimming left V 0 bases short and J 9 bases short, with 6 bases between. The CDR3 sequence: CASSQDRGEQFF. CDR3 nucleotide sequence: TGCGCCAGCAGCCAAGACCGGGGTGAGCAGTTCTTC.

This rearrangement joins TRBV4-1 to TRBJ2-3, with D unclear. Germline-derived CDR1 and CDR2 are MGHRA and YSYEKL. The CDR3 totals 14 residues. V was shortened by 0 bases and J by 0 bases, with 4 bases between the two germline ends. This chain's CDR3 is CASSQDISTDTQYF. The CDR3, as DNA: TGCGCCAGCAGCCAAGATATCAGCACAGATACGCAGTATTTT.

The chain joins TRBV9 to TRBJ2-1, with 11 bases lining up with TRBD1. CDR3 length: 17 amino acids. Germline V gene sequence: CDR1 SGDLS, CDR2 YYNGEE. Trimming cost V 3 bases and J 7 bases; bases outside gene matches: 12. DNA for the CDR3: TGTGCCAGCAGCGAGAACCCCGGGACAGGGGGGGATAATGAGCAGTTCTTC. Its protein product is CASSENPGTGGDNEQFF.

J is TRBJ2-4 and V is TRBV5-6; D is unclear. The CDR3 sequence is 15 residues long. The V end was cut by 1 base, the J end by 0 bases, with 8 bases between. Germline V gene sequence: CDR1 SGHDT, CDR2 YYEEEE. The CDR3 here is CASSLIREAKNIQYF. The CDR3 bases are TGTGCCAGCAGCTTGATCAGAGAAGCCAAAAACATTCAGTACTTC.

The rearrangement links TRBV6-1 to TRBJ2-5; a weak D match, TRBD2 (7 bases). The CDR3 sequence is 14 residues long. CDR1 MNHNS and CDR2 SASEGT come from the germline V gene. Trimming shortened V by 8 bases and J by 5 bases, and 18 bases separated the two germline ends. The CDR3 here is CASGGSGDIETQYF. The CDR3 DNA reads TGTGCCAGCGGGGGCAGCGGGGATATTGAGACCCAGTACTTC.